The 26 T cell receptor beta chains listed next were all sequenced from one sample in a study of identical twins. TCRdb re-analysed the 5' RACE reads in MiXCR, keeping a single row per CDR3 protein. The sample carries a few hundred thousand distinct CDR3 sequences, about 18% recorded once. The sequenced sample was naive T cells sorted from blood. The receptors were sampled from a man aged 50 to 60 in good health.

This chain links TRBV4-3 with TRBJ2-7; a possible D gene is TRBD1 (6 bases). The V gene's germline CDR1 is LGHNA and CDR2 YSLEER. The CDR3 contains 13 residues. The ends were cut back, 2 bases at V and 5 bases at J, with 10 bases in the middle. The CDR3 region has the DNA TGCGCCAGCAGCCAACAACAGGGCGACGAGCAGTACTTC. As protein: CASSQQQGDEQYF.

This clonotype occurred a few times. The V call is TRBV10-2, the J call TRBJ2-7; D remains ambiguous. The CDR3 consists of 13 residues. Germline loops: CDR1 WSHSY, CDR2 SAAADI. The V and J ends lost 3 bases and 2 bases respectively, with 8 bases between them. CDR3 residues: CASSDGNPYEQYF. The CDR3, as DNA: TGCGCCAGCAGTGATGGGAACCCCTACGAGCAGTACTTC.

This clonotype was detected many times. The gene calls are TRBV6-5 and TRBJ2-3; the D gene is possibly TRBD2 (6 bases). Germline V gives CDR1 MNHEY, CDR2 SVGAGI. There are 15 residues in the CDR3. V was clipped by 2 bases and J by 2 bases, with 11 bases between them. Here the CDR3 DNA reads TGTGCCAGCAGTTACGGGGGGTTTAACACAGATACGCAGTATTTT. It translates to CASSYGGFNTDTQYF.

This chain joins TRBV12-3 or TRBV12-4 and TRBJ1-1; unclear D gene. Trimming pared 5 bases from V and 4 bases from J, leaving 17 bases between. The CDR3 extends over 15 amino acids. CDR3 DNA: TGTGCCAGCAGTCCAACGGTTACCCGGGGCACTGAAGCTTTCTTT. This sequence encodes CASSPTVTRGTEAFF.

This clonotype was detected only a few times. The rearrangement links TRBV30 to TRBJ2-4; TRBD2 agrees at 9 bases. This CDR3 is built from 14 residues. CDR1 GTSNPN and CDR2 SVGIG come from the germline V gene (reference sequence). V lost 5 bases, J lost 6 bases, and 8 bases stayed unmatched. CDR3 sequence: CAWAGGDPLNIQYF. The CDR3 region has the DNA TGTGCCTGGGCGGGGGGGGACCCCCTAAACATTCAGTACTTC.

This clonotype was seen many times. CDR3 in amino acids: CASSQITGYGETQYF. The CDR3 DNA sequence: TGTGCCAGCAGCCAAATAACCGGGTATGGAGAGACCCAGTACTTC. This chain uses TRBV14 with TRBJ2-5; no clear D. The CDR3 consists of 15 residues. V gave up 2 bases and J gave up 4 bases, with 14 bases separating them. Germline V CDR1 and CDR2: SGHDN, FVKESK.

Only a few counts were recorded for this clonotype. The chain recombines TRBV7-2 with TRBJ2-7, with TRBD1 matching 8 bases. The CDR3 is 15 amino acids. V shed 4 bases, J shed 6 bases, and the junction held 11 bases outside the gene matches. Germline V lookup: CDR1 SGHTA, CDR2 FQGNSA. The chain's CDR3 is CASSSADRVGSEQYF. The CDR3 nucleotides read TGTGCCAGCAGCTCCGCGGACAGGGTTGGGAGCGAGCAGTACTTC.

There are a few counts of this clonotype. J is TRBJ2-3 and V is TRBV9; tentative D call: TRBD1 (6 bases). V dropped 3 bases and J dropped 6 bases, with 11 bases sitting between them. The CDR3 extends over 13 amino acids. Germline-derived CDR1 and CDR2 are SGDLS and YYNGEE. CDR3: CASSGGDRDTQYF. The DNA for the CDR3 is TGTGCCAGCAGCGGGGGCGACAGGGATACGCAGTATTTT.

On this clonotype itself: A much larger clone sits a single nucleotide away, making a read error possible. J is TRBJ2-7 and V is TRBV20-1; D may be TRBD1 or TRBD2 (7 bases each). The CDR3 is 13 amino acids. Germline V gene lookup returns CDR1 DFQATT and CDR2 SNEGSKA (reference sequence). With 6 bases removed from V and 4 bases from J, the gap between germline ends came to 16 bases. The CDR3 DNA is TGCAGTGCCGAGAGTCAGGGGGGGTACGAGCAGTACTTC. Residues: CSAESQGGYEQYF.

There are many counts of this clonotype. The chain recombines TRBV6-2 or TRBV6-3 with TRBJ1-6, with TRBD1 identical over 7 bases. Germline V gives CDR1 MNHEY, CDR2 SVGEGT. CDR3 size: 20 residues. J gave up 0 bases and V 6 bases, and 17 bases lay outside the gene matches. The DNA of the CDR3 is TGTGCCAGCAGCGTCCGGGACAGTATTACCAGGAGCTCCTATAATTCACCCCTCCACTTT. Protein product: CASSVRDSITRSSYNSPLHF.

This chain uses TRBV24-1 with TRBJ2-2; D is tentatively TRBD1 or TRBD2 (5 bases each). V was trimmed by 4 bases and J by 3 bases, leaving 14 bases between them. Germline values: CDR1 KGHDR, CDR2 SFDVKD. This CDR3 has 16 amino acids. In DNA form, the CDR3 reads TGTGCCACCAGTGAACCCCGGAGAGGGGACACCGGGGAGCTGTTTTTT. Its translation is CATSEPRRGDTGELFF.

As DNA, the CDR3 is TGTGCCAGCAGTACGGGACAGCTCCTCCACGAGCAGTACTTC. Translated: CASSTGQLLHEQYF. V gene TRBV28 combines with J gene TRBJ2-7, with TRBD1 matching over 7 bases. CDR1 is MDHEN and CDR2 is SYDVKM in the germline V gene. V trimming: 5 bases; J trimming: 5 bases; junction bases outside the gene matches: 9. The CDR3 covers 14 residues.

This clonotype was seen at least ten times. The chain uses TRBV18 and TRBJ1-2; TRBD1 matches 11 bases. The V gene end was trimmed by 4 bases and the J gene end by 5 bases; junction bases not matched to a gene: 9. CDR1 and CDR2 (germline): KGHSH, LQKENI. The CDR3 is made up of 16 amino acids. The CDR3 sequence: CASSLSGQGAQYGYTF. CDR3 nucleotides: TGTGCCAGCTCACTTTCCGGACAGGGGGCGCAGTATGGCTACACCTTC.

This sequence joins TRBV20-1 and TRBJ2-7; 8 bases are shared with TRBD1. CDR1 is DFQATT, CDR2 SNEGSKA, per germline (reference sequence). The V gene end was trimmed by 3 bases and the J gene end by 3 bases; junction bases not matched to a gene: 1. The CDR3 runs to 12 residues. CDR3 sequence (DNA): TGCAGTGCTAGTGGACAGGGCTACGAGCAGTACTTC. Protein: CSASGQGYEQYF.

The V call is TRBV6-5, the J call TRBJ2-1; D gene unclear. The V and J ends lost 4 bases and 8 bases respectively, with 6 bases between them. The CDR3 runs 11 residues. Germline CDR1 reads MNHEY; CDR2 reads SVGAGI. The CDR3 here is CASSSSYEQFF. The CDR3 DNA reads as TGTGCCAGCAGTTCTAGTTATGAGCAGTTCTTC.

The chain uses TRBV4-3 and TRBJ1-4; 8 nucleotides line up with TRBD1. V lost 4 bases, J lost 7 bases, and 20 bases stayed unmatched. Germline lookup yields CDR1 LGHNA and CDR2 YSLEER. The CDR3 runs to 19 residues. CDR3 sequence (DNA): TGCGCCAGCAGCCGAAACCCCGGGACAGGTTCATCCTCGGGTGAAAAACTGTTTTTT. Translated: CASSRNPGTGSSSGEKLFF.

The genes are TRBV20-1 and TRBJ1-3, with a possible D match to TRBD1 (6 bases). This CDR3 is 16 amino acids long. V was shortened by 0 bases and J by 0 bases, with 12 bases between the two germline ends. The germline V gene has CDR1 DFQATT and CDR2 SNEGSKA (reference sequence). The CDR3 DNA is TGCAGTGCTAGAGATCTGGGACACCGCTCTGGAAACACCATATATTTT. Its protein is CSARDLGHRSGNTIYF.

The rearrangement links TRBV2 to TRBJ2-7, with a tentative D call TRBD1 (6 bases). The length of the CDR3 is 14 residues. V lost 6 bases and J 5 bases, leaving 17 bases between the germline ends. The germline gives CDR1 SNHLY, CDR2 FYNNEI. In DNA, the CDR3 is TGTGCCAGCAGCGTTACACAGGGTAGACACGAGCAGTACTTC. Amino acid sequence: CASSVTQGRHEQYF.

The chain combines TRBV28 with TRBJ2-7; 10 bases line up with TRBD2. The CDR3 loop spans 15 amino acids. J gave up 2 bases and V 6 bases, and 7 bases lay outside the gene matches. The germline V gene has CDR1 MDHEN and CDR2 SYDVKM. CDR3 region: CASSPSGGNTYEQYF. Here the CDR3 DNA reads TGTGCCAGCAGCCCTAGCGGGGGAAACACCTACGAGCAGTACTTC.

This clonotype has a count of ten or more. The V and J genes are TRBV7-2 and TRBJ2-3; D is ambiguous. V was trimmed by 5 bases and J by 2 bases, leaving 8 bases between them. Per germline, CDR1 SGHTA and CDR2 FQGNSA. The CDR3 is made up of 13 amino acids. CDR3: CASSPRVTDTQYF. The CDR3 DNA reads as TGTGCCAGCAGCCCCCGGGTCACAGATACGCAGTATTTT.

This chain uses TRBV20-1 with TRBJ2-7, with 9 positions matching TRBD2. V gave up 5 bases and J gave up 1 base; unmatched junction bases: 6. Germline lookup yields CDR1 DFQATT and CDR2 SNEGSKA (reference sequence). The CDR3 consists of 14 residues. The CDR3 reads CSAQTSGSSYEQYF. The CDR3 DNA reads TGCAGTGCTCAAACTAGCGGGTCTTCCTACGAGCAGTACTTC.

This chain connects TRBV10-3 to TRBJ2-7; the D is unclear. The CDR3 consists of 15 residues. V was cut by 0 bases and J by 1 base, with 10 bases left in between. Germline CDR1 reads ENHRY; CDR2 reads SYGVKD. The CDR3 coding sequence is TGTGCCATCAGTGAGTCGATCAGTGTTTCCTACGAGCAGTACTTC. This gives the protein CAISESISVSYEQYF.

This clonotype turned up a few times. The chain uses TRBV15 and TRBJ1-4, with D tentatively TRBD1 (6 bases). Germline V CDR1 and CDR2: LNHNV, YYDKDF (reference sequence). The length of the CDR3 is 15 residues. V dropped 3 bases and J dropped 8 bases, with 16 bases sitting between them. The CDR3 bases are TGTGCCACCAGCAGCCGGCCAGGGGTAAACGAAAAACTGTTTTTT. It is translated as CATSSRPGVNEKLFF.

Ten or more counts support this clonotype. The chain has TRBV7-9 and TRBJ1-5, with TRBD1 identical over 10 bases. Germline trimming cut 7 bases from V and 6 bases from J; bases unmatched to any gene: 3. CDR3 length: 13 amino acids. CDR1 and CDR2 from the germline V gene are SEHNR and FQNEAQ (reference sequence). CDR3 sequence: CASNRDRGQPQHF. CDR3 DNA: TGTGCCAGCAACCGGGACAGGGGTCAGCCCCAGCATTTT.

The chain recombines TRBV10-2 with TRBJ2-7, with 7 bases identical to TRBD1. Germline CDR1 is WSHSY and CDR2 is SAAADI. CDR3 length equals 14 residues. The V segment lost 3 bases and the J segment 4 bases; nucleotides outside the gene matches: 6. The DNA of the CDR3 is TGCGCCAGCAGTGACTGGGTCAGGGGGTACGAGCAGTACTTC. Translated, it gives CASSDWVRGYEQYF.

This clonotype has more than one count but fewer than ten. The rearrangement uses TRBV5-1 and TRBJ2-5; a weak D match, TRBD2 (5 bases). V lost 5 bases and J lost 4, with 12 bases in between. The germline CDR1 and CDR2 sequences are SGHRS and YFSETQ. The CDR3 runs to 13 residues. The CDR3 sequence is CASSDGGPETQYF. The CDR3 DNA reads as TGCGCCAGCAGTGATGGAGGCCCAGAGACCCAGTACTTC.